This T cell receptor beta chain was obtained from a study of blood T cell repertoires in COVID-19. CDR3 length: 18 residues. V lost 0 bases, J lost 4 bases, and 22 bases lay in between. Germline CDR1 reads LGHNA; CDR2 reads YSLEER. Sequencing was performed with immunoSEQ multiplex PCR; in TCRdb, only in-frame clones are kept and a portion is missing. In the table there are 240,000 or so clones, roughly 80% of which are singletons. Sequencing input: peripheral blood. This receptor was identified in a woman under 30 with acute or convalescent COVID-19. The chain carries TRBV4-3 and TRBJ2-7, with a weak D call TRBD2 (6 bases). As DNA, the CDR3 is TGCGCCAGCAGCCAAGAACGAGTTTCGCTAGCGAGGGGTTACGAGCAGTACTTC. Translating it yields CASSQERVSLARGYEQYF.